Presented here are 3 T cell receptor beta chains from one specimen sequenced in a study of T cells in Graves' hyperthyroidism and ophthalmopathy. RNA transcripts provided the source from which TCR beta CDR3 regions were amplified. TCR CDR3 underwent first-round RT-PCR with the HTBI primer set. TCRdb redid the calling of the multiplex PCR reads with MiXCR, one entry per CDR3 protein. The repertoire holds about 500,000 distinct CDR3 sequences, 15% to 20% seen once, with around 32% in the top ten. The sample taken for sequencing was blood. The receptors stem from a woman aged 25 to 39 with Graves' ophthalmopathy.

This clonotype was detected many times. This chain connects TRBV28 to TRBJ2-7; 10 nucleotides align to TRBD2. The J segment lost 3 bases and the V segment lost 1 base, leaving 6 bases of the junction unmatched. The CDR3 runs to 16 residues. CDR1 and CDR2 (germline): MDHEN, SYDVKM. This CDR3 reads CASSLSGLASFYEQYF. In DNA form, the CDR3 reads TGTGCCAGCAGTTTATCGGGACTAGCGTCCTTCTACGAGCAGTACTTC.

At least ten counts were recorded for this clonotype. The rearrangement joins TRBV3-1 to TRBJ2-1, with 10 nucleotides matching TRBD2. V trimming: 7 bases; J trimming: 0 bases; junction bases outside the gene matches: 9. Germline V CDR1 and CDR2: LGHDT, YNNKEL (reference sequence). The CDR3 totals 17 residues. Here the CDR3 reads CASTSRASGSSYNEQFF. The CDR3 bases are TGTGCCAGCACCTCGCGGGCTAGCGGGAGCTCCTACAATGAGCAGTTCTTC.

This clonotype was counted at least ten times. The rearrangement links TRBV2 to TRBJ1-5, with D perhaps matching TRBD1 (6 bases). Germline V gives CDR1 SNHLY, CDR2 FYNNEI. Trimming shortened V by 6 bases and J by 1 base, and 10 bases separated the two germline ends. CDR3 length: 14 residues. As DNA, the CDR3 is TGTGCCAGCAGACAGGGTTTCAGCAATCAGCCCCAGCATTTT. It encodes CASRQGFSNQPQHF.